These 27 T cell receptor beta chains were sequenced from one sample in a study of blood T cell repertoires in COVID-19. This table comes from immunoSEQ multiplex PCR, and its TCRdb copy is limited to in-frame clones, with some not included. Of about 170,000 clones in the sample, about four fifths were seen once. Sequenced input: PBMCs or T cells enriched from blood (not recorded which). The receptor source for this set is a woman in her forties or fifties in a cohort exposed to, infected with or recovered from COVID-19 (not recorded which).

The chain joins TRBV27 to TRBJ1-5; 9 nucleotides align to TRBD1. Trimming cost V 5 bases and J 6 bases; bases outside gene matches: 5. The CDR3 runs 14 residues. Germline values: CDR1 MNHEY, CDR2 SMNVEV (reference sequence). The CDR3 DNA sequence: TGTGCCAGCAGTAAACAGGGGGCTGGTCAGCCCCAGCATTTT. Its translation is CASSKQGAGQPQHF.

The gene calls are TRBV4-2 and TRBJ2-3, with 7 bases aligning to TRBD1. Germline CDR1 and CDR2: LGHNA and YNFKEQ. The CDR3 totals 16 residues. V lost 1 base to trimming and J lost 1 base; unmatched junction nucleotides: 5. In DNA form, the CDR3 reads TGTGCCAGCAGCCAAGTGGGGACAGTGGGCACAGATACGCAGTATTTT. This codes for CASSQVGTVGTDTQYF.

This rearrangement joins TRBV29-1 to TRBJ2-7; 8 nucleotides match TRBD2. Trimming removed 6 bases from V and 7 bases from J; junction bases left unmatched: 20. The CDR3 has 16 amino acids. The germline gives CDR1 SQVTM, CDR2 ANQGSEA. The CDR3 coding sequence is TGCAGCGTCCGCCTCCACTCAGCAGCGGGAGCGGGGGAGCAGTACTTC. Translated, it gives CSVRLHSAAGAGEQYF.

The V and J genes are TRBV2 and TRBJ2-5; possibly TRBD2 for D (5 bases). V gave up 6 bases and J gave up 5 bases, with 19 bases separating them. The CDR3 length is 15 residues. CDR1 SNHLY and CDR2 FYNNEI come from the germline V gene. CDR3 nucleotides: TGTGCCAGCAGCGGAGGACCCGCCCGAATCGAGACCCAGTACTTC. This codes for CASSGGPARIETQYF.

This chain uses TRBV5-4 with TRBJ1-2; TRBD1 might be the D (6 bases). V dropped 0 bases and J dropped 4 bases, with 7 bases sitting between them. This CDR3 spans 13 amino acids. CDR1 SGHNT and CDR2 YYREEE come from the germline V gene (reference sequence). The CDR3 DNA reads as TGTGCCAGCAGCTTGGACAGGGTCTATGGCTACACCTTC. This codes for CASSLDRVYGYTF.

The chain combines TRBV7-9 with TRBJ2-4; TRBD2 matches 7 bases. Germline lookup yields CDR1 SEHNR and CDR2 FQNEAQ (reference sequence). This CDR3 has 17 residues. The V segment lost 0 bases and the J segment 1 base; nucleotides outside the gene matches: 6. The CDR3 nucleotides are TGTGCCAGCAGCTTAGCATCTGCGGGAGATGCCAAAAACATTCAGTACTTC. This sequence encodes CASSLASAGDAKNIQYF.

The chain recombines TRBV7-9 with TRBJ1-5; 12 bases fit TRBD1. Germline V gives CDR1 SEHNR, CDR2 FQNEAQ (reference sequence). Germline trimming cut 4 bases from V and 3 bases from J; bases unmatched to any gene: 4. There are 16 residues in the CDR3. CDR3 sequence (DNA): TGTGCCAGCAGCTGGGGACAGGGGGCAGACAATCAGCCCCAGCATTTT. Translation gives CASSWGQGADNQPQHF.

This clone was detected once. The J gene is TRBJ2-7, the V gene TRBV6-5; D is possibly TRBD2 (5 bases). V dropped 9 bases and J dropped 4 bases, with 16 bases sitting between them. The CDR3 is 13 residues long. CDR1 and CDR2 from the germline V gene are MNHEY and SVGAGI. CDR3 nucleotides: TGTGCCAGTAATACCGGACTGTTTTACGAGCAGTACTTC. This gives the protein CASNTGLFYEQYF.

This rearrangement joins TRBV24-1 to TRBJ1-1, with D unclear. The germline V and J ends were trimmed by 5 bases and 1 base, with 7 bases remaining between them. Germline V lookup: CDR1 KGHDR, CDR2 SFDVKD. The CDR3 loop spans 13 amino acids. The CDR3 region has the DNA TGTGCCACCAGTGTGAGAGGGAACACTGAAGCTTTCTTT. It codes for CATSVRGNTEAFF.

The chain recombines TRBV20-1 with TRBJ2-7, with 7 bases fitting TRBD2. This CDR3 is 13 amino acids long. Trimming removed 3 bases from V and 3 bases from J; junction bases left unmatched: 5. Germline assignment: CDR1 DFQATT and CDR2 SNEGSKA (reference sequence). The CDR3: CSASLAANYEQYF. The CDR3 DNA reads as TGCAGTGCTAGTCTAGCGGCAAACTACGAGCAGTACTTC.

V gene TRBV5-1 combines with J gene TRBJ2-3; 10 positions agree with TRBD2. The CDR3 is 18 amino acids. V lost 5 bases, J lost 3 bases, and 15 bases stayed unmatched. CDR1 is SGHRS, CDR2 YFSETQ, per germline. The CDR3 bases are TGCGCCAGCAGTCCCGGGGTTACGGGACTAGCGATGACAGATACGCAGTATTTT. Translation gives CASSPGVTGLAMTDTQYF.

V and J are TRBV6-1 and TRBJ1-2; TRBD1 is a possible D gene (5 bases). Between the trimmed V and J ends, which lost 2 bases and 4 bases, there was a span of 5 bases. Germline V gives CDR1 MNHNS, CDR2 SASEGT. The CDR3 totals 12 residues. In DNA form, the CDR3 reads TGTGCCAGCAGTGAACAGGGCTATGGCTACACCTTC. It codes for CASSEQGYGYTF.

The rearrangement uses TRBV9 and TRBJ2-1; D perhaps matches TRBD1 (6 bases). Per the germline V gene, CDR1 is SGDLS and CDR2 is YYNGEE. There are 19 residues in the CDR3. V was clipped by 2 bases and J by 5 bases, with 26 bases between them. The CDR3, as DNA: TGTGCCAGCAGCGTGACAGGCCATCGCAGTTCAACGGGGAACAATGAGCAGTTCTTC. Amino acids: CASSVTGHRSSTGNNEQFF.

CDR3 in DNA: TGCGCCAGCAGCTTCAGAAGCTCCTACAATGAGCAGTTCTTC. Its translation: CASSFRSSYNEQFF. The J gene is TRBJ2-1, the V gene TRBV5-1; no reliable D call. Germline V lookup: CDR1 SGHRS, CDR2 YFSETQ. The V end was cut by 2 bases, the J end by 0 bases, with 6 bases between. This CDR3 has 14 amino acids.

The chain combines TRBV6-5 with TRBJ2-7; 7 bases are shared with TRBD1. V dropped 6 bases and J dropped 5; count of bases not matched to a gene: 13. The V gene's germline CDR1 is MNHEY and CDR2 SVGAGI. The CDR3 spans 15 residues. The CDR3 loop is CASRPKTGILDEQYF. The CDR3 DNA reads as TGTGCCAGCAGACCCAAGACAGGGATTCTAGACGAGCAGTACTTC.

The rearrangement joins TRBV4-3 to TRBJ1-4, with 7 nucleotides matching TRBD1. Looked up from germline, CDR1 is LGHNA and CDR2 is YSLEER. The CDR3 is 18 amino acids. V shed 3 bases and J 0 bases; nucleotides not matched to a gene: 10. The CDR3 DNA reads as TGCGCCAGCAGCCACGAGAGGACAGGCGATGCAACTAATGAAAAACTGTTTTTT. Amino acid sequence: CASSHERTGDATNEKLFF.

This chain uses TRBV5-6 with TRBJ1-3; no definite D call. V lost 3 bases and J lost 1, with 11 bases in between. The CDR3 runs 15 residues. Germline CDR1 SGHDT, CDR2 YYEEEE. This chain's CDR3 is CASSYRRGSGNTIYF. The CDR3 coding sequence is TGTGCCAGCAGCTATAGGCGGGGATCTGGAAACACCATATATTTT.

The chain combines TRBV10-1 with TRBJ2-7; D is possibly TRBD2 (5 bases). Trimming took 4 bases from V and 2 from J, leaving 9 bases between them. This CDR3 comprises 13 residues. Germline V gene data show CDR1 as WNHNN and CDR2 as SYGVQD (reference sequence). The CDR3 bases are TGCGCCAGCAGTGCGACCGGGACCTACGAGCAGTACTTC. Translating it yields CASSATGTYEQYF.

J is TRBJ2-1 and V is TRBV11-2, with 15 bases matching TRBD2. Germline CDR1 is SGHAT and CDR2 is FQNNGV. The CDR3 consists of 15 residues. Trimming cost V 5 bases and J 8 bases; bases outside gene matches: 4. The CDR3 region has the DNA TGTGCCAGCAGCACCGGACTAGCGGGGGGGTATGAGCAGTTCTTC. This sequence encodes CASSTGLAGGYEQFF.

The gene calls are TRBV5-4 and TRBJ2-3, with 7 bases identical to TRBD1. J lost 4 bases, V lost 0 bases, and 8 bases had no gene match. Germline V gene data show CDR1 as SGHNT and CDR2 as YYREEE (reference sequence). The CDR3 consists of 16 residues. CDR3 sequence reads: CASSLVPTGWPDTQYF. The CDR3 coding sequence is TGTGCCAGCAGCTTGGTACCGACAGGGTGGCCAGATACGCAGTATTTT.

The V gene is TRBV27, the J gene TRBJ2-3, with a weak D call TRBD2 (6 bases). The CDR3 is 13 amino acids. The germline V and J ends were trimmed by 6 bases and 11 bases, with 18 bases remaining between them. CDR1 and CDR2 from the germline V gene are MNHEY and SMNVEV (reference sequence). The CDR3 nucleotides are TGTGCCAGCAGCCCCCCGGGGGTTTCAAGGCAGTATTTT. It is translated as CASSPPGVSRQYF.

For the CDR3, the DNA is TGTGCCAGCAGTTTATTTCGGGGAGAGAAAAAGATCCGCGAGCAGTACTTC. Protein product: CASSLFRGEKKIREQYF. The genes are TRBV27 and TRBJ2-7; D possibly corresponds to TRBD2 (5 bases). The germline V gene encodes CDR1 MNHEY and CDR2 SMNVEV (reference sequence). Trimming stripped 1 base from V and 6 bases from J, with 22 bases between. There are 17 residues in the CDR3.

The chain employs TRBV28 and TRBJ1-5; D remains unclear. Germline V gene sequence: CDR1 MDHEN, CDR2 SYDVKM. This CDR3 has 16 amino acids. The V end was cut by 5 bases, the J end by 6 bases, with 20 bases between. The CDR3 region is CASSPLSPLSTQPQHF. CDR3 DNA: TGTGCCAGCAGTCCCCTTAGTCCATTATCCACTCAGCCCCAGCATTTT. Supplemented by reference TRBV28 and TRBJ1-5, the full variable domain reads DVKVTQSSRYLVKRTGEKVFLECVQDMDHENMFWYRQDPGLGLRLIYFSYDVKMKEKGDIPEGYSVSREKKERFSLILESASTNQTSMYLCASSPLSPLSTQPQHFGDGTRLSIL.

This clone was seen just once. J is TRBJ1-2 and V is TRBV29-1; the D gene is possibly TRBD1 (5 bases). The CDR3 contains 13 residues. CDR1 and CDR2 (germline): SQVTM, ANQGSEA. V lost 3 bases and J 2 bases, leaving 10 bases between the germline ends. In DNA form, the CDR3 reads TGCAGCGTTGATGGGGCAGGAAACTATGGCTACACCTTC. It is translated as CSVDGAGNYGYTF.

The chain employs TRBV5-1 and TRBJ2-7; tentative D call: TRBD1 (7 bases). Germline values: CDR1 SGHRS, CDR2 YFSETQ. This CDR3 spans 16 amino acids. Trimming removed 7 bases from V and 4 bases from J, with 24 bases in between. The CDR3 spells CASQIDGGGAIYEQYF. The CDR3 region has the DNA TGCGCCAGCCAGATAGACGGAGGGGGCGCGATATACGAGCAGTACTTC.

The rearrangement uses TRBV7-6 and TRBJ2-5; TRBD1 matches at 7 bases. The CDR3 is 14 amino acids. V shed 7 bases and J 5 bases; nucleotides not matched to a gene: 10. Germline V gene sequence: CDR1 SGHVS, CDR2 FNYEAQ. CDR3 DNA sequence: TGTGCCAGCAACCAAATAACAGGGGCGGAGACCCAGTACTTC. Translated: CASNQITGAETQYF. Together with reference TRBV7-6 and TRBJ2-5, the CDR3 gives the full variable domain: GAGVSQSPRYKVTKRGQDVALRCDPISGHVSLYWYRQALGQGPEFLTYFNYEAQQDKSGLPNDRFSAERPEGSISTLTIQRTEQRDSAMYRCASNQITGAETQYFGPGTRLLVL.

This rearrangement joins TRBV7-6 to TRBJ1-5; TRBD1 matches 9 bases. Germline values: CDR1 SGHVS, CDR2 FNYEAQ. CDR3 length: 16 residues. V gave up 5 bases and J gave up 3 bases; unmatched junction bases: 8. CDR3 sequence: CASSPGTGSNNQPQHF. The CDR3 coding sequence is TGTGCCAGCAGCCCAGGGACAGGGAGTAACAATCAGCCCCAGCATTTT.